The present T cell receptor beta chain was sequenced within a study of vaccination effects on CD4 cells after COVID-19 (dated by TCRdb to about 2022). At the level of the whole study: Each participant got two doses of an mRNA SARS-CoV-2 vaccine, either BNT162b2 or mRNA-1273. SARS-CoV-2 spike-specific CD4+ TCR repertoires from before and after mRNA vaccination were compared in COVID-19 convalescent patients and in infection-naive vaccine recipients. The full study included around nine COVID-19 convalescent patients and a few SARS-CoV-2-naive healthy vaccine recipients. The Oncomine TCR Beta short-read assay on an Illumina iSeq 100 was used to sequence cultures from other donors in the study.

From cysteine to phenylalanine, the CDR3 is 13 amino acids long. Of all the DNA, just the CDR3 is kept, 39 bases in frame from base 1. CDR1 and CDR2, looked up from the germline V gene, are MDHEN and SYDVKM. V gives up 7 bases and J gives up 7 bases, and the segment between their germline ends measures 14 bases. In the ViraFEST assay, PBMC were stimulated with viral peptide pools, and TCR sequencing was then used to find antigen-specific CD4+ T cell clonotypes based on their expansion. After around 11 days of culture, CD4+ T cells were isolated with the EasySep CD4+ T cell isolation kit. Healthy vaccine recipients had no prior SARS-CoV-2 infection, confirmed by negative nucleocapsid antibodies before and after vaccination. Some 2.2 million PBMC per well were cultured in IMDM with about 4.6% human AB serum, 9 to 10 IU/ml IL-2 and gentamicin, plus 10 ug/ml peptides. Half of the culture medium was replaced with fresh IL-2-containing medium on days 3 and 7. Unless otherwise noted, each peptide stimulation condition was cultured in triplicate wells. PBMC were separated from whole blood using Ficoll-Paque Plus gradient centrifugation and were then either cryopreserved at -140C or used fresh. Overlapping peptide pools spanned the spike proteins of SARS-CoV-2 and the common cold coronaviruses HCoV-NL63, HCoV-OC43 and HCoV-229E. Genomic DNA was extracted from cultured CD4+ T cells with the QIAamp micro DNA kit.

Summary of the overall study and its limitations: The study was limited by a small number of convalescent patients, and early post-infection timepoints were lacking. In healthy vaccine recipients, vaccine-induced clones were almost all SARS-CoV-2 mono-reactive, with only 1 of 255 cross-reactive with common cold coronaviruses. Both infection-induced and vaccine-induced clones contracted markedly at late post-vaccination timepoints, which is consistent with waning T cell responses.

The library relied on the immunoSEQ multiplex PCR assay. DNA from the cultured and isolated CD4+ T cells underwent TCR beta CDR3 sequencing. As for the original processing: The analysis removed non-productive TCR sequences, trimmed reads to the CDR3 region, and retained only CDR3s that were 7 or more amino acids long. Antigen-specific clonotypes were identified using the MANAFEST web app by comparison of expansion in peptide wells against reference cultures. For clones to be considered positive, expansion at FDR<0.05 versus reference and all other wells, an odds ratio above 5, and a frequency above 0.1% in two replicate wells were required. A clonotype was defined as cross-reactive if the clonotype was significantly expanded both in SARS-CoV-2 spike wells and in at least one common cold coronavirus spike condition. Using the stringdist R package, CDR3 similarity was measured by Levenshtein distance, and unrooted trees were constructed with ape in R 3.6.1. Held by TCRdb, this immuneACCESS table contains in-frame sequences only and omits some clones. Under half of the omission traces to an unresolved V gene where checked; the cause of the rest is unknown. That table supplies the V and J calls and clone size; D and trimming were determined from the DNA. Counted in this sample were roughly 30,000 clones; around 73% of them appeared once. The leading ten clones occupy roughly 27% of the sample.

Turning to this clone: Its antigen has not been determined. Base-call qualities are not available, and no considerably larger clone is one nucleotide away.

Recombination linked TRBV28 to TRBJ1-5, with the D segment identity uncertain. The source was CD4+ T cells from PBMCs cultured with HCoV-OC43 spike peptides, collected before COVID-19 vaccination. The sample's cell subset or site, from its label and the paper: HCoV-OC43 spike overlapping peptide pool stimulation. The sequence derives from a human donor who received a COVID-19 vaccine. The DNA reads TGTGCCAGCACCTATCTAGTCTCCCAGCCCCAGCATTTT. Its protein is CASTYLVSQPQHF. Reference TRBV28 and TRBJ1-5 genes cover what lies past the CDR3, so the full variable domain is DVKVTQSSRYLVKRTGEKVFLECVQDMDHENMFWYRQDPGLGLRLIYFSYDVKMKEKGDIPEGYSVSREKKERFSLILESASTNQTSMYLCASTYLVSQPQHFGDGTRLSIL.